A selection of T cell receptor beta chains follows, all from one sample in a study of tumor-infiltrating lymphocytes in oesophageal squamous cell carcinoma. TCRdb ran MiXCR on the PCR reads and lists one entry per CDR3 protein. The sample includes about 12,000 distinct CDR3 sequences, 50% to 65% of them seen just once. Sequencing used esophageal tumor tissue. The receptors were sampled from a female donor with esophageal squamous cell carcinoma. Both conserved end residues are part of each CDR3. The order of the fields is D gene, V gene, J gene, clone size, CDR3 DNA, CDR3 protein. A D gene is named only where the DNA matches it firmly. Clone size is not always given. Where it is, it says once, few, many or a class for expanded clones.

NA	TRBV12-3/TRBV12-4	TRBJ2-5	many	TGTGCCAGCATGCGGTTCTTAGGAGAGACCCAGTACTTC	CASMRFLGETQYF
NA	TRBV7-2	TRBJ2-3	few	TGTGCCAGCGCAGGGTTCGGCACAGATACGCAGTATTTT	CASAGFGTDTQYF
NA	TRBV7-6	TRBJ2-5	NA	TGTGCCAGCAGCTTAATTCAACGGGGAGGGGGATGGGATACGCAGTACTTC	CASSLIQRGGGWDTQYF
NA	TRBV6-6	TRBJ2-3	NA	TGTGCCAGCAAGGGGATTAAAGGCGGGTCAGATACGCAGTATTTT	CASKGIKGGSDTQYF
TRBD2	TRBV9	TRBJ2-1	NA	TGTGCCAGCAGCGTAGGACTAGCCTATGAGCAGTTCTTC	CASSVGLAYEQFF
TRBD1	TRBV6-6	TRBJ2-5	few	TGTGCCAGCAGCCCAGGGGGCGTGGAGACCCAGTACTTC	CASSPGGVETQYF
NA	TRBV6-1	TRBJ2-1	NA	TGTGCCAGCAGTGAACCCGGGAGTTTCTACAATGAGCAGTTCTTC	CASSEPGSFYNEQFF
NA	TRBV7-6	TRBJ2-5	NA	TGTGCCAGCAGCTTAGCGGTCCAAGAGACCCAGTACTTC	CASSLAVQETQYF
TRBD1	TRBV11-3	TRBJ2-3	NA	TGTGCCAGCAGCACGCGACAGGGCCCAGATACGCAGTATTTT	CASSTRQGPDTQYF
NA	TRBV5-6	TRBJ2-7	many	TGTGCCAGCAGCTTGGGGGGTTACGAGCAGTACTTC	CASSLGGYEQYF
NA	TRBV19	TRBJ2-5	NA	TGTGCCAGTAGCCAGGGAGAGACCCAGTACTTC	CASSQGETQYF
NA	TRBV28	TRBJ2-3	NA	TGTGCCAGCAGTTTATCGGCCCAAATGGCAGATACGCAGTATTTT	CASSLSAQMADTQYF
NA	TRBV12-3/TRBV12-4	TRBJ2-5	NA	TGTGCCAGCACCCACAGGGTGGAAGAGACCCAGTACTTC	CASTHRVEETQYF
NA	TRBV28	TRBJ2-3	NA	TGTGCCAGCAGTTTCCCTAGCCCTGGAACAGATACGCAGTATTTT	CASSFPSPGTDTQYF
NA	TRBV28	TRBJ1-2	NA	TGTGCCAGCAGTCTAGATGTTGAGGGCGGCTATGGCTACACCTTC	CASSLDVEGGYGYTF
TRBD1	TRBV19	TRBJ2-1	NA	TGTGCCAGTAGTATAACCGGGACAGGGGTCAATGAGCAGTTCTTC	CASSITGTGVNEQFF
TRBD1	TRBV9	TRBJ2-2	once	TGTGCCAGCAGCGCGAGGACAGGGGAATACACCGGGGAGCTGTTTTTT	CASSARTGEYTGELFF
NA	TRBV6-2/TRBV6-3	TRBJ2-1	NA	TGTGCCAGCAGCCCCCGGGGGTATGAGCAGTTCTTC	CASSPRGYEQFF
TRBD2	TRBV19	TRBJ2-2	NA	TGTGCCAGTAGGACTAGCGGTTACACCGGGGAGCTGTTTTTT	CASRTSGYTGELFF
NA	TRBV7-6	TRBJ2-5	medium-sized	TGTGCCAGCAGCTTAGGGAAGACGGTGTACAATGAGCAGTACTTC	CASSLGKTVYNEQYF
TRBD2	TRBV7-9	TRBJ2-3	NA	TGTGCCAGCAGCCTAGGGACTAGCGGTACAGATACGCAGTATTTT	CASSLGTSGTDTQYF
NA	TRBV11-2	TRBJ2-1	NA	TGTGCCAGCAGCTTAGAACTAGCAAATGAGCAGTTCTTC	CASSLELANEQFF
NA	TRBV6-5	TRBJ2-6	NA	TGTGCCAGCTTACACCTCTCTGGGGCCAACGTCCTGACTTTC	CASLHLSGANVLTF
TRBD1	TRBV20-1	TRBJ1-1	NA	TGCAGTGCTCCCGACAGGGCGGTCAAAGCTTTCTTT	CSAPDRAVKAFF
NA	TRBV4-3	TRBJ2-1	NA	TGCGCCAGCAGCCAACATATCAGGGGCGAGCAGTTCTTC	CASSQHIRGEQFF
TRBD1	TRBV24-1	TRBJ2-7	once	TGTGCCACCAGTAAGACAGGGACCGGCGAGCAGTACTTC	CATSKTGTGEQYF
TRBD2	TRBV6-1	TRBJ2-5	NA	TGTGCCAGCAGTGAACGATGGGCGGGAGAGAGTTCTCCAGAGACCCAGTACTTC	CASSERWAGESSPETQYF
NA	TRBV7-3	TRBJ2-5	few	TGTGCCAGCAGCTTACAGGGTATCGGAGAGACCCAGTACTTC	CASSLQGIGETQYF
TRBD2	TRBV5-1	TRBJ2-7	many	TGCGCCAGCAGACCCTCCGGGGGGACTAGCGGGACCTACGAGCAGTACTTC	CASRPSGGTSGTYEQYF
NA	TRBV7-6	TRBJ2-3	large	TGTGCCAGCAGCCCCGGGCTGGGAGATACGCAGTATTTT	CASSPGLGDTQYF
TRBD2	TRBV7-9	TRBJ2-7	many	TGTGCCAGCAGCTTAGTTAGGGTACAGCGGGATGTTGAGCAGTACTTC	CASSLVRVQRDVEQYF
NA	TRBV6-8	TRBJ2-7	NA	TGTGCCAGCAGTTATGGGGGAACCTACGAGCAGTACTTC	CASSYGGTYEQYF
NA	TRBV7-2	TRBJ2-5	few	TGTGCCAGCAGCTTAGTTTGGACGGAGACCCAGTACTTC	CASSLVWTETQYF
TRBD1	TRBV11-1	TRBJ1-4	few	TGTGCCAGCAGCCCCGACAGGGGAACTAATGAAAAACTGTTTTTT	CASSPDRGTNEKLFF
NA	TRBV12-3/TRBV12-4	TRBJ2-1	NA	TGTGCCAGCAGTTACGTCAGCTCCTACAATGAGCAGTTCTTC	CASSYVSSYNEQFF
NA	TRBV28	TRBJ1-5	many	TGTGCCAGCAGTTTCGTCAGGGAAAGTCAGCCCCAGCATTTT	CASSFVRESQPQHF
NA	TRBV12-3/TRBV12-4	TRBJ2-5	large	TGTGCCAGCACCCAAGGGAGGACGGCCCAAGAGACCCAGTACTTC	CASTQGRTAQETQYF
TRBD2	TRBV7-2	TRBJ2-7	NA	TGTGCCAGCAGCCTAAGCGGGATGGTACACGAGCAGTACTTC	CASSLSGMVHEQYF
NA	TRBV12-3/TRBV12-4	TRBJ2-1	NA	TGTGCCAGCAGTACAAAGGGGGTTTCCTACAATGAGCAGTTCTTC	CASSTKGVSYNEQFF
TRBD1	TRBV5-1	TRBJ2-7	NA	TGCGCCAGCAGCTGGGGGCTGGGACAGGGGAACTACGAGCAGTACTTC	CASSWGLGQGNYEQYF
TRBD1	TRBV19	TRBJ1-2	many	TGTGCCAGTAGAAGCAGGGGGAACTATGGCTACACCTTC	CASRSRGNYGYTF
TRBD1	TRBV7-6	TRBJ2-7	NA	TGTGCCAGCAGCTTAGGGACAGGGGGCGTCGAGCAGTACTTC	CASSLGTGGVEQYF
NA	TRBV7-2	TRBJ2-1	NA	TGTGCCAGCAGCTTAGGTGGCAGGGGAAGCTACAATGAGCAGTTCTTC	CASSLGGRGSYNEQFF
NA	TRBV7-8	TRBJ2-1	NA	TGTGCCAGCAGCATTAAGGGCCCTCCGGGCGTTGAGCAGTTCTTC	CASSIKGPPGVEQFF
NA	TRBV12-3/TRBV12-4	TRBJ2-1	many	TGTGCCAGCAGTTGGGCTAGCGTGTACAATGAGCAGTTCTTC	CASSWASVYNEQFF
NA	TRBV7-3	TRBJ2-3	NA	TGTGCCAGCAGCCCCCTTTTGTGGGGGGGCTTGGATACGCAGTATTTT	CASSPLLWGGLDTQYF
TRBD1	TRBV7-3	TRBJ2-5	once	TGTGCCAGCAGCGACAGGGGGCCGGGGGAGACCCAGTACTTC	CASSDRGPGETQYF
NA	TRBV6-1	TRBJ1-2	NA	TGTGCCAGCAGCCAAGGGTGGAGTGACTATGGCTACACCTTC	CASSQGWSDYGYTF
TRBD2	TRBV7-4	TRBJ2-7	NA	TGTGCCAGCAGCTTGACTAGCCGATCCTACGAGCAGTACTTC	CASSLTSRSYEQYF
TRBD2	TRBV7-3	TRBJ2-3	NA	TGTGCCAGCAGCTTAACGGGGACTAGCTCTACGCAGTATTTT	CASSLTGTSSTQYF
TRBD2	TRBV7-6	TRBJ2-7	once	TGTGCCAGCAGCTTAGGGGTTGGCGGGAGTCTCAGCGAGCAGTACTTC	CASSLGVGGSLSEQYF
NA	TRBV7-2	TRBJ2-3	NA	TGTGCCAGCAGCGAAACCGGGACCGCAGTCCATACGCAGTATTTT	CASSETGTAVHTQYF
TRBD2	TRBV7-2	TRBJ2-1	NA	TGTGCCAGCAGCTTAGTCGGACTAGCGGGCGGCAATGAGCAGTTCTTC	CASSLVGLAGGNEQFF
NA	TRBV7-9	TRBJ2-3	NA	TGTGCCAGCAGCTTAGGTTTTCTTGATACGCAGTATTTT	CASSLGFLDTQYF
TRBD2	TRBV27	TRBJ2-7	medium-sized	TGTGCCAGCAGTTTTGGTGGGGGGGCCTACGAGCAGTACTTC	CASSFGGGAYEQYF
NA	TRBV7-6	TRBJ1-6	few	TGTGCCAGCAGCCCCCCTTCCCAGTCCGGACAGTTTTGGGACTTT	CASSPPSQSGQFWDF
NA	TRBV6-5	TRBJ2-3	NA	TGTGCCAGCAGTGGGGGGGGGCGCACAGATACGCAGTATTTT	CASSGGGRTDTQYF
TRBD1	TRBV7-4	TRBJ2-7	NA	TGTGCCAGCAGCTTGGCCGGGACAGGGGGTTCCTACGAGCAGTACTTC	CASSLAGTGGSYEQYF